The rows below give T cell receptor beta chains drawn from one sample of a study of blood T cell repertoires in COVID-19. Clones were read by immunoSEQ multiplex PCR, and TCRdb kept only the in-frame ones, dropping some. The table lists around 180,000 clones, over 70% of them singletons. The sample comprised peripheral blood. The receptors shown here come from a man between 60 and 75 years old with active or convalescent COVID-19. Each CDR3 is given with its conserved first and last residue. The order of the fields is clone size, J gene, D gene, V gene, CDR3 protein, CDR3 DNA. The D gene is left open where the match is weak. Not all rows give a size; the values are once, few, many and, for expanded clones, a class.

clone size: -
J gene: TRBJ1-4
D gene: TRBD1
V gene: TRBV25-1
CDR3 protein: CASKDRVNEKLFF
CDR3 DNA: TGTGCCAGCAAGGACAGGGTGAATGAAAAACTGTTTTTT

clone size: -
J gene: TRBJ1-6
D gene: -
V gene: TRBV2
CDR3 protein: CASSGGYTPLHF
CDR3 DNA: TGTGCCAGCTCCGGGGGTTATACACCCCTCCACTTT

clone size: once
J gene: TRBJ2-3
D gene: TRBD2
V gene: TRBV28
CDR3 protein: CASSRGGRNTQYF
CDR3 DNA: TGTGCCAGCTCCCGGGGGGGTAGGAATACGCAGTATTTT

clone size: many
J gene: TRBJ2-1
D gene: TRBD2
V gene: TRBV28
CDR3 protein: CASRGRAPYNEQFF
CDR3 DNA: TGTGCCAGCAGGGGGAGGGCCCCCTACAATGAGCAGTTCTTC

clone size: -
J gene: TRBJ1-6
D gene: TRBD1
V gene: TRBV5-3
CDR3 protein: CARRPIAGQVYSPLHF
CDR3 DNA: TGTGCCAGAAGGCCGATTGCGGGACAGGTTTATTCACCCCTCCACTTT

clone size: -
J gene: TRBJ1-4
D gene: TRBD1
V gene: TRBV27
CDR3 protein: CASRSRGERVNEKLFF
CDR3 DNA: TGTGCCAGCAGATCCAGGGGGGAACGCGTTAATGAAAAACTGTTTTTT

clone size: few
J gene: TRBJ1-5
D gene: -
V gene: TRBV19
CDR3 protein: CASSRTVNSNQPQHF
CDR3 DNA: TGTGCCAGTAGTAGAACAGTTAATAGCAATCAGCCCCAGCATTTT

clone size: few
J gene: TRBJ2-1
D gene: TRBD2
V gene: TRBV18
CDR3 protein: CASSPGTIIYNEQFF
CDR3 DNA: TGTGCCAGCTCACCCGGGACTATCATATACAATGAGCAGTTCTTC

clone size: -
J gene: TRBJ2-2
D gene: TRBD2
V gene: TRBV4-2
CDR3 protein: CASSQEGTTNTGELFF
CDR3 DNA: TGTGCCAGCAGCCAAGAGGGGACTACTAACACCGGGGAGCTGTTTTTT

clone size: -
J gene: TRBJ2-7
D gene: -
V gene: TRBV7-2
CDR3 protein: CASGVLGYEQYF
CDR3 DNA: TGTGCCAGCGGTGTACTAGGCTACGAGCAGTACTTC